This T cell receptor (beta chain) was identified during a study of T cells in Graves' hyperthyroidism and ophthalmopathy. The wider study: Peripheral blood sampling occurred at initial diagnosis, before any treatment. General observations from the study: In validation, the model predicted ophthalmopathy. These predictions came a median about 6.5 months before onset. Stable hyperthyroidism was told apart from ophthalmopathy by a model built on 13 V-J features. Most thyroid clonotypes expanded above 0.001 appeared in blood too.

CDR1 is MNHNS, CDR2 SASEGT, per germline. The CDR3 is 14 residues long. Regarding this clonotype: Its antigen remains unidentified. One junction end disagrees with the germline gene, perhaps due to a read error.

It was RNA transcripts that yielded the amplified TCR beta CDR3 regions. Carried out on the TCR CDR3, a first-round RT-PCR used the HTBI primer set. TCRdb reprocessed the multiplex PCR reads via MiXCR and lists one record per CDR3 protein. The data show about 530,000 distinct CDR3 sequences, approximately 17% seen once. The source is a woman younger than 35 with Graves' ophthalmopathy. The sequenced sample was blood. The chain is built from TRBV6-1 and TRBJ1-1; 7 bases are a match to TRBD1. Here the CDR3 DNA reads TGTGCCATCAGTGAATCTGGGACAGAAGATTACGCTTTCTTT. It yields the protein CAISESGTEDYAFF.